This TCR beta chain was identified during a study of radiation and T cells in renal cell carcinoma. Profiling relied on immunoSEQ multiplex PCR, and the TCRdb table lists in-frame clones only, not all of them. This sample has about 78,000 clones, with about 88% found just once. In this sample, this clone turned up once. As for time point: blood 4 weeks post-SBRT, at nephrectomy. Indicated treatment: 15 Gy SBRT to primary tumor, nephrectomy 4 weeks later. Blood was sampled at baseline, 2 weeks and 4 weeks after SBRT. V lost 7 bases to trimming and J lost 1 base; unmatched junction nucleotides: 7. The CDR3 spans 15 residues. CDR1 SGHRS and CDR2 YFSETQ come from the germline V gene.

The source was blood, collected from a patient whose treatment included radiotherapy and nephrectomy. The source of this sequence is a woman between 70 and 85 years old with renal cell carcinoma. V and J are TRBV5-1 and TRBJ2-1; 8 nucleotides agree with TRBD2. This CDR3 is CASGDGLASYNEQFF. As DNA, the CDR3 is TGCGCCAGCGGGGATGGACTAGCATCCTACAATGAGCAGTTCTTC.